Below, 32 T cell receptor beta chains from the same sample are listed, as sequenced in a study of T cells in Graves' hyperthyroidism and ophthalmopathy. Amplification targeted TCR beta CDR3 regions from RNA transcripts. The TCR CDR3 was amplified in a first-round RT-PCR using the HTBI primer set. TCRdb re-called the multiplex PCR reads with MiXCR, one entry per CDR3 protein. Of roughly 300,000 distinct CDR3 sequences listed, about 18% are singletons. Sequencing used blood. Receptors originate from a woman aged 45-59 years with Graves' hyperthyroidism.

This clonotype occurred a few times. This chain links TRBV6-5 with TRBJ2-1; D is unclear. This CDR3 region has 11 residues. The germline gives CDR1 MNHEY, CDR2 SVGAGI. Trimming shortened V by 5 bases and J by 12 bases, and 11 bases separated the two germline ends. CDR3 in DNA: TGTGCCAGCAGTCACCAGCTCTTGCAGTTCTTC. Its protein product is CASSHQLLQFF.

The V gene is TRBV4-1, the J gene TRBJ2-3; 8 positions match TRBD1. The CDR3 spans 16 residues. From germline, CDR1 is MGHRA and CDR2 YSYEKL. V gave up 2 bases and J gave up 2 bases; unmatched junction bases: 6. For the CDR3, the DNA is TGCGCCAGCAGCCAAAGGGCAGGGGGCATCACAGATACGCAGTATTTT. This encodes CASSQRAGGITDTQYF.

This clonotype showed up many times. V gene TRBV2 combines with J gene TRBJ1-5; 7 nucleotides match TRBD1. After removal of 7 bases from V and 6 bases from J, the junction contained 3 bases not matched to a gene. CDR3 length: 12 residues. The germline CDR1 and CDR2 sequences are SNHLY and FYNNEI. CDR3 residues: CASNSGGQPQHF. The CDR3 region has the DNA TGTGCCAGCAACTCAGGGGGTCAGCCCCAGCATTTT.

This clonotype was found a few times. The chain employs TRBV10-3 and TRBJ2-5; the D gene is possibly TRBD1 (5 bases). This CDR3 contains 15 residues. Between the trimmed V and J ends, which lost 0 bases and 5 bases, there was a span of 13 bases. Germline CDR1 and CDR2: ENHRY and SYGVKD. CDR3 sequence (DNA): TGTGCCATCAGTGAGTCGACTGCCAGGGCTGAGACCCAGTACTTC. This translates into CAISESTARAETQYF.

The V and J genes are TRBV6-1 and TRBJ2-1; TRBD2 matches at 8 bases. Germline V gene sequence: CDR1 MNHNS, CDR2 SASEGT. Losses at the gene ends were 4 bases for V and 4 bases for J; bases not matched to a gene: 6. The CDR3 sequence is 15 residues long. The CDR3 nucleotides read TGTGCCAGCAGTGGAGACACTAGCGGTTACAATGAGCAGTTCTTC. It specifies CASSGDTSGYNEQFF.

This clonotype has a handful of counts. The chain couples TRBV12-3 or TRBV12-4 to TRBJ2-2, with 14 bases matching TRBD2. This CDR3 contains 17 residues. V trimming: 5 bases; J trimming: 3 bases; junction bases outside the gene matches: 5. CDR3 coding DNA: TGTGCCAGCAGTAAGGGACTAGCGGGGGCCGACACCGGGGAGCTGTTTTTT. Its protein is CASSKGLAGADTGELFF.

The rearrangement links TRBV9 to TRBJ2-1, with 7 bases matching TRBD1. The CDR3 has 16 amino acids. The germline V gene has CDR1 SGDLS and CDR2 YYNGEE. Germline trimming cut 0 bases from V and 10 bases from J; bases unmatched to any gene: 13. The CDR3 DNA reads TGTGCCAGCAGCGTAGATCCGGGACAGACCCTTAACGAGCAGTTCTTC. Translation: CASSVDPGQTLNEQFF.

In its sample, this clonotype was seen many times. The rearrangement joins TRBV5-1 to TRBJ2-2; the match to TRBD1 covers 8 bases. V lost 7 bases, J lost 4 bases, and 9 bases stayed unmatched. The CDR3 is 15 residues long. Germline loops: CDR1 SGHRS, CDR2 YFSETQ. The chain's CDR3 is CASEQFTGGTGELFF. Here the CDR3 DNA reads TGCGCCAGCGAACAGTTCACAGGGGGCACCGGGGAGCTGTTTTTT.

As regards this clonotype: With a much larger clone just one base away, this may be a read error. This chain uses TRBV2 with TRBJ2-1, with D perhaps TRBD1 or TRBD2 (5 bases each). The germline V gene encodes CDR1 SNHLY and CDR2 FYNNEI. Trimming pared 6 bases from V and 9 bases from J, leaving 12 bases between. This CDR3 spans 12 amino acids. The CDR3 coding sequence is TGTGCCAGCAGGACTTCCGGGGCTGAGCAGTTCTTC. Protein sequence: CASRTSGAEQFF.

The table lists this clonotype with a few counts. V and J are TRBV20-1 and TRBJ1-4; D not resolved. The V gene lost 5 bases and the J gene lost 2 bases, with 12 bases spanning the gap. CDR3 length equals 14 residues. Looked up from germline, CDR1 is DFQATT and CDR2 is SNEGSKA (reference sequence). This CDR3 is CSAGFRGTNEKLFF. DNA for the CDR3: TGCAGTGCTGGTTTCCGGGGTACTAATGAAAAACTGTTTTTT.

V and J are TRBV6-2 or TRBV6-3 and TRBJ1-1; the D is unclear. The CDR3 contains 14 residues. CDR1 MNHEY and CDR2 SVGEGT come from the germline V gene. V gave up 6 bases and J gave up 1 base, with 12 bases separating them. The CDR3 loop reads CASSLTESNTEAFF. In nucleotides, the CDR3 is TGTGCCAGCAGCCTTACTGAATCGAACACTGAAGCTTTCTTT.

CDR3 protein: CASSITGGRRSSGNTIYF. In nucleotides, the CDR3 is TGTGCCAGTAGTATAACGGGTGGCAGGAGGAGCTCTGGAAACACCATATATTTT. The V gene is TRBV19, the J gene TRBJ1-3; D is ambiguous. The CDR3 is 18 amino acids. V was clipped by 2 bases and J by 0 bases, with 17 bases between them. CDR1 and CDR2 (germline): LNHDA, SQIVND (reference sequence). The variable domain in full, with the rest retrieved from reference TRBV19 and TRBJ1-3, is DGGITQSPKYLFRKEGQNVTLSCEQNLNHDAMYWYRQDPGQGLRLIYYSQIVNDFQKGDIAEGYSVSREKKESFPLTVTSAQKNPTAFYLCASSITGGRRSSGNTIYFGEGSWLTVV.

This clonotype has a count of ten or more. The rearrangement links TRBV30 to TRBJ1-4, with 7 bases lining up with TRBD1. The germline gives CDR1 GTSNPN, CDR2 SVGIG (reference sequence). The CDR3 consists of 11 residues. The CDR3 nucleotides read TGTGCGGGACAGTCTCATGAAAAACTGTTTTTT. Protein sequence: CAGQSHEKLFF. The full variable domain, its missing parts supplied by reference TRBV30 and TRBJ1-4, is SQTIHQWPATLVQPVGSPLSLECTVEGTSNPNLYWYRQAAGRGLQLLFYSVGIGQISSEVPQNLSASRPQDRQFILSSKKLLLSDSGFYLCAGQSHEKLFFGSGTQLSVL.

This clonotype was seen only a few times. The chain carries TRBV28 and TRBJ2-2, with D hard to call. Germline-derived CDR1 and CDR2 are MDHEN and SYDVKM. V was trimmed by 5 bases and J by 4 bases, leaving 14 bases between them. CDR3 length: 15 residues. CDR3 region: CASSPGYSGTGELFF. CDR3 nucleotide sequence: TGTGCCAGCAGTCCAGGCTACTCAGGCACCGGGGAGCTGTTTTTT.

This clonotype has just a few counts. V is TRBV20-1 and J is TRBJ1-2; D remains ambiguous. CDR1 and CDR2 (germline): DFQATT, SNEGSKA (reference sequence). CDR3 length: 17 residues. Trimming pared 3 bases from V and 3 bases from J, leaving 23 bases between. The CDR3 bases are TGCAGTGCTAGCCCCTCAGCGGCGGCCAAGAGGGACTATGGCTACACCTTC. Its translation is CSASPSAAAKRDYGYTF.

This clonotype appeared many times. The rearrangement uses TRBV3-1 and TRBJ2-3; tentatively, D is TRBD1 or TRBD2 (5 bases each). The length of the CDR3 is 14 residues. V was clipped by 0 bases and J by 10 bases, with 14 bases between them. Germline CDR1 reads LGHDT; CDR2 reads YNNKEL (reference sequence). The CDR3 nucleotides are TGTGCCAGCAGCCAAGACGCCTCGGGGCGGGCGCAGTATTTT. This encodes CASSQDASGRAQYF.

This clonotype was observed a handful of times. The chain links TRBV7-8 to TRBJ2-3; 9 bases agree with TRBD1. The V segment lost 5 bases and the J segment 4 bases; nucleotides outside the gene matches: 4. This CDR3 spans 14 amino acids. Looked up from germline, CDR1 is SGHVS and CDR2 is FQNEAQ. Written as DNA, the CDR3 is TGTGCCAGCAGCCCCACAGGGGGCGCAGATACGCAGTATTTT. The encoded protein is CASSPTGGADTQYF.

This clonotype was seen only a few times. Sequence at one end of the junction differs from germline and may be a read error. The chain combines TRBV6-1 with TRBJ2-1; 13 nucleotides line up with TRBD2. The CDR3 contains 15 residues. Germline V gene data show CDR1 as MNHNS and CDR2 as SASEGT. The CDR3 here is CASSTTSGGYNGQFF. The CDR3 DNA is TGTGCCAGCAGCACGACTAGCGGGGGGTACAATGGGCAGTTCTTC.

This clonotype was seen many times. The gene calls are TRBV3-1 and TRBJ2-5; D gene unclear. The CDR3 runs to 15 residues. The germline V and J ends were trimmed by 0 bases and 2 bases, with 10 bases remaining between them. Germline V gene sequence: CDR1 LGHDT, CDR2 YNNKEL (reference sequence). The chain's CDR3 is CASSQDQELQETQYF. CDR3 sequence (DNA): TGTGCCAGCAGCCAAGACCAGGAGTTACAAGAGACCCAGTACTTC.

This chain connects TRBV6-1 to TRBJ2-2, with D unclear. Deletions cut 7 bases from V and 2 bases from J, with 8 bases between. The CDR3 length is 13 residues. Germline-derived CDR1 and CDR2 are MNHNS and SASEGT. DNA for the CDR3: TGTGCCAGCACCTCAACTAACACCGGGGAGCTGTTTTTT. This encodes CASTSTNTGELFF.

This clonotype was picked up many times. The chain has TRBV6-1 and TRBJ1-4; tentatively, D is TRBD1 (6 bases). The ends were cut back, 5 bases at V and 5 bases at J, with 15 bases in the middle. The germline V gene has CDR1 MNHNS and CDR2 SASEGT. The CDR3 consists of 15 residues. The CDR3 bases are TGTGCCAGCAGTTCAAGCCGGGACAAAAATGAAAAACTGTTTTTT. Its protein is CASSSSRDKNEKLFF.

A note on this clonotype: A clone one base away is much larger, so this may be a read error. The chain recombines TRBV11-2 with TRBJ2-5, with 7 nucleotides matching TRBD1. From germline, CDR1 is SGHAT and CDR2 FQNNGV. This CDR3 is built from 16 residues. The junction had 7 bases not matched to a gene; V was cut back by 0 bases and J by 3 bases. CDR3 in amino acids: CASSLDLGTAEETQYF. The CDR3 nucleotides are TGTGCCAGCAGCTTAGATCTGGGGACAGCGGAAGAGACCCAGTACTTC.

The rearrangement uses TRBV19 and TRBJ2-7; 7 bases are a match to TRBD1. CDR1 LNHDA and CDR2 SQIVND come from the germline V gene (reference sequence). Germline trimming cut 10 bases from V and 2 bases from J; bases unmatched to any gene: 11. The CDR3 runs 14 residues. The CDR3 is CATAPPGQPYEQYF. The CDR3 coding sequence is TGTGCCACTGCACCCCCGGGACAGCCCTACGAGCAGTACTTC.

The rearrangement joins TRBV19 to TRBJ2-7; TRBD1 matches 8 bases. The CDR3 extends over 15 amino acids. With V trimmed by 10 bases and J by 3 bases, 14 bases remained unmatched. Germline loops: CDR1 LNHDA, CDR2 SQIVND (reference sequence). The CDR3 DNA sequence: TGTGCCACCCGACAGGGGCTAAACCTTGGCTACGAGCAGTACTTC. Translation: CATRQGLNLGYEQYF.

The chain employs TRBV2 and TRBJ2-5, with a possible D match to TRBD1 (7 bases). The ends were cut back, 6 bases at V and 5 bases at J, with 13 bases in the middle. Germline V gene lookup returns CDR1 SNHLY and CDR2 FYNNEI. This CDR3 has 13 residues. The CDR3 loop reads CASSGDSGETQYF. For the CDR3, the DNA is TGTGCCAGCAGCGGGGACAGCGGGGAGACCCAGTACTTC.

About this clonotype: This may stem from a read error, because a much larger clone lies one nucleotide away. This chain uses TRBV20-1 with TRBJ2-1, with TRBD2 matching 10 bases. The germline CDR1 and CDR2 sequences are DFQATT and SNEGSKA (reference sequence). The CDR3 has 14 amino acids. The CDR3 reads CGASGSGSYNEQFF. CDR3 nucleotides: TGCGGTGCTAGCGGGAGTGGTTCCTACAATGAGCAGTTCTTC.

This clonotype was observed many times. V gene TRBV12-3 or TRBV12-4 combines with J gene TRBJ1-4; D not resolved. The V and J ends lost 6 bases and 3 bases respectively, with 17 bases between them. The CDR3 totals 16 residues. The CDR3 DNA follows: TGTGCCAGCAGCCAAGGATTCTTAGAACCTAATGAAAAACTGTTTTTT. This sequence encodes CASSQGFLEPNEKLFF.

In this sample, this clonotype turned up a few times. The V and J genes are TRBV2 and TRBJ1-2; tentative D call: TRBD1 (5 bases). Germline loops: CDR1 SNHLY, CDR2 FYNNEI. Trimming took off 2 bases at V and 3 bases at J, with 13 bases between the two ends. The CDR3 runs 15 residues. CDR3 nucleotides: TGTGCCAGCAGTGAAAGGTCGGGGGTTTACTATGGCTACACCTTC. Protein: CASSERSGVYYGYTF.

This chain uses TRBV19 with TRBJ2-2, with D possibly TRBD2 on 5 matching bases. Trimming shortened V by 3 bases and J by 6 bases, and 11 bases separated the two germline ends. This CDR3 has 14 residues. Germline V gene data show CDR1 as LNHDA and CDR2 as SQIVND (reference sequence). The CDR3 nucleotides read TGTGCCAGTAGTATTGTGGGAGTCTCCGGGGAGCTGTTTTTT. This encodes CASSIVGVSGELFF.

The chain employs TRBV7-9 and TRBJ2-5; no firm D call. There are 15 residues in the CDR3. CDR1 SEHNR and CDR2 FQNEAQ come from the germline V gene (reference sequence). V was pared by 2 bases and J by 4 bases, with 14 bases between. CDR3 amino acids: CASSLRVFHGETQYF. The CDR3, as DNA: TGTGCCAGCAGCTTAAGGGTTTTCCACGGAGAGACCCAGTACTTC.

At least ten counts were recorded for this clonotype. This chain connects TRBV20-1 to TRBJ2-3; 12 nucleotides agree with TRBD2. The CDR3 is 18 residues long. In germline, CDR1 is DFQATT, CDR2 SNEGSKA (reference sequence). V dropped 6 bases and J dropped 0; count of bases not matched to a gene: 13. This chain's CDR3 is CSAEKSRLAGASTDTQYF. Here the CDR3 DNA reads TGCAGTGCGGAGAAATCCCGACTAGCGGGGGCTAGCACAGATACGCAGTATTTT.

This clonotype was seen repeatedly, ten times or more. The V gene is TRBV5-1, the J gene TRBJ2-3; D is possibly TRBD2 (5 bases). The CDR3 is 15 amino acids. Trimming removed 2 bases at V and 6 bases at J, with 16 bases between. Germline V lookup: CDR1 SGHRS, CDR2 YFSETQ. Written as DNA, the CDR3 is TGCGCCAGCAGCTTTGGGGAAGTAGCGTGGGATACGCAGTATTTT. It is translated as CASSFGEVAWDTQYF.